The next 2 T cell receptor beta chains were all read from a single sample in a study of response to subunit inactivated influenza vaccine. TCRdb processed the RT-PCR reads anew with MiXCR; each CDR3 protein has one entry. Here the sample spans about 700,000 distinct CDR3 sequences, about 14% being singletons. Sequencing used PBMCs from blood, obtained 14 to 15 days before vaccination. Receptor source: a man over 45 who received an inactivated influenza vaccine.

This clonotype was detected a few times. The rearrangement uses TRBV29-1 and TRBJ1-1; D remains ambiguous. The length of the CDR3 is 13 residues. V dropped 0 bases and J dropped 0 bases, with 5 bases sitting between them. The germline gives CDR1 SQVTM, CDR2 ANQGSEA. CDR3 amino acids: CSVEEQMNTEAFF. For the CDR3, the DNA is TGCAGCGTTGAAGAACAGATGAACACTGAAGCTTTCTTT.

This clonotype has a handful of counts. This sequence joins TRBV11-3 and TRBJ2-1; TRBD2 agrees at 9 bases. Germline CDR1 reads SGHNT; CDR2 reads YENEEA. The CDR3 runs to 15 residues. The V segment lost 1 base and the J segment 9 bases; nucleotides outside the gene matches: 7. This chain's CDR3 is CASSLGTSAWGEQFF. The DNA of the CDR3 is TGTGCCAGCAGCTTAGGGACTAGCGCCTGGGGTGAGCAGTTCTTC. Combining the CDR3 with reference TRBV11-3 and TRBJ2-1 gives the whole variable domain EAGVVQSPRYKIIEKKQPVAFWCNPISGHNTLYWYLQNLGQGPELLIRYENEEAVDDSQLPKDRFSAERLKGVDSTLKIQPAELGDSAVYLCASSLGTSAWGEQFFGPGTRLTVL.